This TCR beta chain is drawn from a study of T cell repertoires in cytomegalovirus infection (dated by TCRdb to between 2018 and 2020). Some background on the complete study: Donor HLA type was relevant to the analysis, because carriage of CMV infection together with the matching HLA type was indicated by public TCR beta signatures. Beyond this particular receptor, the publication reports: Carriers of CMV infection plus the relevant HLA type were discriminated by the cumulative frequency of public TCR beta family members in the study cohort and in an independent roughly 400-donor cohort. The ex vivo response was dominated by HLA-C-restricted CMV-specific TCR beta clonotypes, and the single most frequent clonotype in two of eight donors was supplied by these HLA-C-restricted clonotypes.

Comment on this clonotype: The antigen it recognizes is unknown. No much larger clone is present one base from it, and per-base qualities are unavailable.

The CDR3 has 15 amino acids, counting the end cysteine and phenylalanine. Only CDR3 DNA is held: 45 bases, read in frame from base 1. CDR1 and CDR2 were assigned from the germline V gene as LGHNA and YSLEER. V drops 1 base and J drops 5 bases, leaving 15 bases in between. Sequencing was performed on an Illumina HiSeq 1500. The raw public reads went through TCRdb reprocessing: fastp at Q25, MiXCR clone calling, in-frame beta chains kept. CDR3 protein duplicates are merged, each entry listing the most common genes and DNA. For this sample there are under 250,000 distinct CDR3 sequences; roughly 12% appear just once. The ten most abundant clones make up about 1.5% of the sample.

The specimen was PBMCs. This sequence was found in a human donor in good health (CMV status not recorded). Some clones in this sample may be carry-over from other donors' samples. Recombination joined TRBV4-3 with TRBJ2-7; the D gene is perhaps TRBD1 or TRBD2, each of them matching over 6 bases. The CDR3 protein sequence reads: CASSQGAGGTNEQYF. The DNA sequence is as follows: TGCGCCAGCAGCCAAGGAGCTGGCGGGACAAACGAGCAGTACTTC.